These 3 T cell receptor beta chains originate from one sample sequenced in a study of blood T cell repertoires in COVID-19. The data were produced by immunoSEQ multiplex PCR, yet TCRdb's version contains in-frame clones alone and is incomplete. Counted here are about 270,000 clones, 75% to 90% occurring once; the ten biggest clones make up 11%. The specimen was peripheral blood. The receptors were gathered from a woman aged 65 to 85 with acute or convalescent COVID-19.

CDR3 coding DNA: TGTGCCAGCAGCAGACTAGGACACACTGAAGCTTTCTTT. This gives the protein CASSRLGHTEAFF. J is TRBJ1-1 and V is TRBV21-1. TRBV21-1 is given as a pseudogene. This CDR3 comprises 13 residues.

The rearrangement links TRBV9 to TRBJ1-3; D is undetermined. The V and J ends lost 3 bases and 2 bases respectively, with 12 bases between them. This CDR3 spans 15 amino acids. In germline, CDR1 is SGDLS, CDR2 YYNGEE. The CDR3 nucleotides are TGTGCCAGCAGCGCCGCACCCCGGGCTGGAAACACCATATATTTT. Amino acid sequence: CASSAAPRAGNTIYF.

The chain links TRBV19 to TRBJ2-5, with D unresolved. The germline V gene encodes CDR1 LNHDA and CDR2 SQIVND (reference sequence). The CDR3 is made up of 13 amino acids. The ends were cut back, 4 bases at V and 2 bases at J, with 8 bases in the middle. CDR3 protein: CASSNPLQETQYF. The CDR3 DNA reads TGTGCCAGTAGTAATCCCCTACAAGAGACCCAGTACTTC.